Listed here are 10 T cell receptor beta chains from one sample, sequenced in a study of T-cell reconstitution after alpha-beta-depleted transplantation in children. TCRbeta library construction was performed incorporating unique molecular identifiers. TCRdb ran MiXCR on the PCR reads and lists one entry per CDR3 protein. The data show 540,000 or so distinct CDR3 sequences, more than 20% seen once. This specimen was PBMCs, mostly from graft donor cells, taken 360 days after TCRalphabeta/CD19-depleted stem cell transplant. Every receptor here comes from a boy in the first two years of life who had a stem cell transplant for acute myeloid leukemia, so the T cells may come from the graft donor.

V usage is TRBV12-3 or TRBV12-4 and J usage is TRBJ2-2, with 8 bases identical to TRBD1. The CDR3 is made up of 13 amino acids. J lost 6 bases, V lost 5 bases, and 2 bases had no gene match. CDR3 sequence reads: CASSTQGAGELFF. CDR3 coding DNA: TGTGCCAGCAGTACACAGGGGGCCGGGGAGCTGTTTTTT.

The chain uses TRBV12-3 or TRBV12-4 and TRBJ2-5; TRBD2 matches 12 bases. The CDR3 runs to 17 residues. J gave up 2 bases and V 5 bases, and 9 bases lay outside the gene matches. CDR3 residues: CASSTRTSGVGQETQYF. CDR3 sequence (DNA): TGTGCCAGCAGTACGCGGACTAGCGGGGTTGGGCAAGAGACCCAGTACTTC.

V is TRBV7-2 and J is TRBJ2-1; tentatively, D is TRBD2 (7 bases). Germline CDR1 SGHTA, CDR2 FQGNSA. CDR3 length equals 16 residues. V lost 5 bases to trimming and J lost 2 bases, with 16 bases between them. CDR3 bases: TGTGCCAGCAGCCCCTGGGGGGGGCCCACCTACAATGAGCAGTTCTTC. It yields the protein CASSPWGGPTYNEQFF.

This chain links TRBV7-9 with TRBJ2-5, with 7 bases fitting TRBD1. The CDR3 totals 15 residues. Germline-derived CDR1 and CDR2 are SEHNR and FQNEAQ (reference sequence). V was pared by 1 base and J by 5 bases, with 7 bases of the junction left unmatched. CDR3 in amino acids: CASSLGDSRRETQYF. In DNA, the CDR3 is TGTGCCAGCAGCTTAGGGGACAGTCGGAGGGAGACCCAGTACTTC.

The rearrangement links TRBV15 to TRBJ1-6; D gene unclear. The CDR3 runs to 15 residues. Trimming took off 0 bases at V and 7 bases at J, with 10 bases between the two ends. Per germline, CDR1 LNHNV and CDR2 YYDKDF (reference sequence). The chain's CDR3 is CATSRERLANSPLHF. The CDR3 DNA is TGTGCCACCAGCAGAGAACGGTTGGCGAATTCACCCCTCCACTTT.

V and J are TRBV29-1 and TRBJ2-3, with D maybe TRBD1 (6 bases). Germline V gene data show CDR1 as SQVTM and CDR2 as ANQGSEA. This CDR3 region has 13 residues. Trimming cost V 3 bases and J 0 bases, with 7 bases left between them. The chain's CDR3 is CSVEGASTDTQYF. The DNA for the CDR3 is TGCAGCGTTGAGGGGGCGAGCACAGATACGCAGTATTTT.

This clonotype has at least ten counts. The rearrangement links TRBV29-1 to TRBJ1-5; TRBD1 matches 8 bases. The germline V gene encodes CDR1 SQVTM and CDR2 ANQGSEA. This CDR3 region has 14 residues. V lost 4 bases to trimming and J lost 0 bases; unmatched junction nucleotides: 2. CDR3 in amino acids: CSVVGQGSNQPQHF. The CDR3 DNA follows: TGCAGCGTTGTAGGACAGGGTAGCAATCAGCCCCAGCATTTT.

The genes are TRBV6-1 and TRBJ2-1; D assignment may be TRBD1 or TRBD2 (5 bases each). The CDR3 length is 13 residues. The germline CDR1 and CDR2 sequences are MNHNS and SASEGT. The V end lost 7 bases, the J end lost 2 bases, and 9 bases lay between the germline ends. In DNA form, the CDR3 reads TGTGCCAGCAACCGGGACGCCTACAATGAGCAGTTCTTC. Its translation is CASNRDAYNEQFF.

This clonotype occurred a few times. This sequence joins TRBV10-3 and TRBJ2-3, with D possibly TRBD1 on 5 matching bases. This CDR3 has 14 residues. The germline V and J ends were trimmed by 7 bases and 4 bases, with 15 bases remaining between them. Germline V gives CDR1 ENHRY, CDR2 SYGVKD. CDR3 amino acids: CAIMQGTRADTQYF. For the CDR3, the DNA is TGTGCCATCATGCAGGGAACAAGGGCAGATACGCAGTATTTT.

This clonotype was seen only a few times. CDR3 bases: TGTGCCAGCAGCATCGACAGGGAAATTGGGTACGAGCAGTACTTC. Translation: CASSIDREIGYEQYF. The genes are TRBV7-2 and TRBJ2-7; 7 nucleotides match TRBD1. Germline V gene sequence: CDR1 SGHTA, CDR2 FQGNSA. V was pared by 5 bases and J by 4 bases, with 11 bases of the junction left unmatched. This CDR3 contains 15 residues.